The rows below give T cell receptor beta chains drawn from one sample of a study of T cell changes during pregnancy in multiple sclerosis. Only in-frame clones appear in the TCRdb table, and some are missing; sequencing was by immunoSEQ multiplex PCR. The table lists some 100,000 clones, approximately 92% of them singletons. Sample: peripheral blood, taken in the second trimester of pregnancy. These receptor sequences come from a female donor with multiple sclerosis, enrolled in a pregnancy study. CDR3s include the opening cysteine and the closing phenylalanine or tryptophan. A D gene is named only where the DNA matches it firmly. Size tells how often a clone was seen (once, few, many) or the class of an expanded clone, and some rows leave it out.

V	D	J	size	CDR3	DNA
TRBV5-4	TRBD1	TRBJ2-7	NA	CASSGRDSYEQYF	TGTGCCAGCAGCGGCCGGGACAGTTACGAGCAGTACTTC
TRBV2	NA	TRBJ1-2	NA	CASSSLLGYTF	TGTGCCAGCAGTTCCCTTTTAGGCTACACCTTC
TRBV2	NA	TRBJ2-7	NA	CASSQLGYEQYF	TGTGCCAGCAGTCAGCTAGGCTACGAGCAGTACTTC
TRBV14	NA	TRBJ1-2	NA	CASSPRLRESYGYTF	TGTGCCAGCAGCCCTCGGCTGAGGGAGAGTTATGGCTACACCTTC
TRBV9	NA	TRBJ2-5	NA	CASSVGGDSRQETQYF	TGTGCCAGCAGCGTAGGGGGGGACAGCCGTCAAGAGACCCAGTACTTC
TRBV19	TRBD2	TRBJ2-2	NA	CASSRTSGTNGELFF	TGTGCCAGTAGTAGGACTAGCGGGACGAACGGGGAGCTGTTTTTT
TRBV6-5	TRBD1	TRBJ2-5	NA	CASSYGTGVETQYF	TGTGCCAGCAGTTACGGGACAGGGGTAGAGACCCAGTACTTC
TRBV30	TRBD1	TRBJ1-2	NA	CAWFTGGLSYGYTF	TGTGCCTGGTTTACAGGGGGCTTAAGCTATGGCTACACCTTC
TRBV28	NA	TRBJ1-2	NA	CASRGTGSVRGYTF	TGTGCCAGCAGGGGAACAGGGTCTGTCCGGGGCTACACCTTC
TRBV6-1	TRBD1	TRBJ1-3	NA	CASSASLGGTGVRNTIYF	TGTGCCAGCAGTGCATCTCTCGGGGGGACAGGGGTCAGGAACACCATATATTTT
TRBV28	NA	TRBJ2-1	NA	CASSLVGNEQFF	TGTGCCAGCAGTCTCGTCGGGAATGAGCAGTTCTTC
TRBV28	TRBD2	TRBJ2-2	once	CASRPLLAGGPNTGELFF	TGTGCCAGCAGACCCCTCCTAGCGGGAGGGCCGAACACCGGGGAGCTGTTTTTT
TRBV19	NA	TRBJ2-1	NA	CASRSDSPGSYNEQFF	TGTGCCAGTAGATCGGACAGCCCAGGCTCCTACAATGAGCAGTTCTTC
TRBV5-1	NA	TRBJ2-7	NA	CASSLFSGSSYEQYF	TGCGCCAGCAGCTTATTTAGCGGTTCCTCCTACGAGCAGTACTTC
TRBV7-6	TRBD2	TRBJ2-7	NA	CASSLRRGSYEQYF	TGTGCCAGCAGCTTACGGCGCGGGAGCTACGAGCAGTACTTC
TRBV5-6	TRBD1	TRBJ1-1	once	CASSLVQGATEAFF	TGTGCCAGCAGCTTGGTCCAGGGGGCCACTGAAGCTTTCTTT
TRBV25-1	TRBD1	TRBJ1-3	once	CASSEYHGQGRNTIYF	TGTGCCAGCAGTGAATATCACGGACAGGGAAGGAACACCATATATTTT
TRBV9	NA	TRBJ1-5	NA	CASSVAGSNQPQHF	TGTGCCAGCAGCGTAGCGGGAAGCAATCAGCCCCAGCATTTT
TRBV27	NA	TRBJ2-5	NA	CASSRTVEETQYF	TGTGCCAGCTCACGGACAGTGGAAGAGACCCAGTACTTC
TRBV27	NA	TRBJ2-4	NA	CASSPRGAKNIQYF	TGTGCCAGCAGTCCCCGCGGGGCCAAAAACATTCAGTACTTC
TRBV7-2	TRBD1	TRBJ2-2	NA	CASSPRSGQGSGELFF	TGTGCCAGCAGCCCCCGGTCGGGACAGGGCTCCGGGGAGCTGTTTTTT
TRBV9	NA	TRBJ2-5	NA	CASSVAATYGTQYF	TGTGCCAGCAGCGTAGCAGCGACCTATGGGACCCAGTACTTC
TRBV6-6	NA	TRBJ1-5	NA	CASSPTRANQPQHF	TGTGCCAGCAGCCCCACCAGGGCAAATCAGCCCCAGCATTTT
TRBV28	TRBD1	TRBJ2-7	NA	CASRGGGTGGLYEQYF	TGTGCCAGCAGAGGGGGAGGGACAGGGGGTTTATACGAGCAGTACTTC
TRBV29-1	NA	TRBJ1-2	NA	CSVLTGRAGYTF	TGCAGCGTGCTGACCGGGAGGGCTGGCTACACCTTC
TRBV28	TRBD2	TRBJ2-7	NA	CASSLSTSFPYEQYF	TGTGCCAGCAGTTTATCGACTAGCTTCCCTTACGAGCAGTACTTC
TRBV13	TRBD1	TRBJ2-7	NA	CASSLGQGNTYEQYF	TGTGCCAGCAGCTTAGGACAGGGGAACACCTACGAGCAGTACTTC
TRBV27	NA	TRBJ1-5	once	CASRQSNQPQHF	TGTGCCTCCAGGCAGAGCAATCAGCCCCAGCATTTT
TRBV5-1	NA	TRBJ2-3	NA	CASSFSGSTDTQYF	TGCGCCAGCAGCTTCTCCGGGAGCACAGATACGCAGTATTTT
TRBV2	TRBD2	TRBJ2-1	NA	CATRGRSSYNEQFF	TGTGCCACCCGCGGGAGGAGCTCCTACAATGAGCAGTTCTTC
TRBV4-1	NA	TRBJ1-1	NA	CASSQTLRQENTEAFF	TGCGCCAGCAGCCAAACCCTACGACAGGAGAACACTGAAGCTTTCTTT
TRBV10-3	NA	TRBJ1-2	NA	CAISGAANYGYTF	TGTGCCATCAGTGGGGCAGCTAACTATGGCTACACCTTC
TRBV19	TRBD2	TRBJ2-7	NA	CASSDDPRGENYYEQYF	TGTGCCAGTAGTGACGATCCCCGGGGGGAGAACTACTACGAGCAGTACTTC
TRBV28	NA	TRBJ2-1	NA	CASSLRGEQFF	TGTGCCAGCAGTTTAAGGGGAGAGCAGTTCTTC
TRBV28	TRBD2	TRBJ2-7	NA	CASSLSTGTSGSYEQYF	TGTGCCAGCAGTTTGTCTACCGGGACTAGCGGGTCCTACGAGCAGTACTTC
TRBV28	NA	TRBJ2-7	NA	CASSYGYEQYF	TGTGCCAGCAGTTACGGCTACGAGCAGTACTTC
TRBV7-2	TRBD2	TRBJ2-3	NA	CASSQAGVGTDTQYF	TGTGCCAGCAGCCAAGCGGGAGTGGGCACAGATACGCAGTATTTT
TRBV9	NA	TRBJ2-1	once	CASSAVVGGSSYNEQFF	TGTGCCAGCAGCGCCGTTGTCGGCGGAAGCTCCTACAATGAGCAGTTCTTC
TRBV5-4	TRBD1	TRBJ1-2	NA	CASSPRGLDYGYTF	TGTGCCAGCAGCCCCAGGGGGCTTGACTATGGCTACACCTTC
TRBV15	TRBD1	TRBJ1-5	NA	CATSRGTGKGNQPQHF	TGTGCCACCAGCAGAGGGACAGGGAAGGGCAATCAGCCCCAGCATTTT
TRBV27	NA	TRBJ2-1	NA	CASSLIWGDEQFF	TGTGCCAGCAGTTTAATTTGGGGAGATGAGCAGTTCTTC
TRBV11-2	TRBD1	TRBJ2-7	NA	CASSLPRDRTEQYF	TGTGCCAGCAGCTTGCCGAGGGACAGAACCGAGCAGTACTTC
TRBV11-2	NA	TRBJ1-1	few	CASSESTEAFF	TGTGCCAGCAGCGAGAGCACTGAAGCTTTCTTT
TRBV19	NA	TRBJ2-3	NA	CASSMLATSTDTQYF	TGTGCCAGTAGTATGCTAGCGACTAGCACAGATACGCAGTATTTT
TRBV7-2	TRBD1	TRBJ1-2	NA	CASSFRGTGGISPGYTF	TGTGCCAGCAGCTTCAGGGGGACAGGGGGCATATCCCCTGGCTACACCTTC
TRBV10-3	NA	TRBJ2-3	NA	CAISEQGTSTDTQYF	TGTGCCATCAGCGAACAGGGTACTAGCACAGATACGCAGTATTTT
TRBV21-1	NA	TRBJ2-7	NA	CASSKCLSYEQYF	TGTGCCAGCAGCAAATGTCTCTCCTACGAGCAGTACTTC
TRBV19	NA	TRBJ1-1	NA	CASRTVNTEAFF	TGTGCCAGTCGTACGGTGAACACTGAAGCTTTCTTT
TRBV7-9	NA	TRBJ2-3	NA	CASSFSQGLRGLDTQYF	TGTGCCAGCAGCTTTAGCCAGGGGCTCCGAGGGTTAGATACGCAGTATTTT
TRBV4-1	TRBD2	TRBJ2-4	NA	CASSHRSSGRSGDIQYF	TGCGCCAGCAGCCATAGGTCTAGCGGGAGGTCGGGAGACATTCAGTACTTC
TRBV30	NA	TRBJ1-6	NA	CAWTYTRRGTGSPLHF	TGTGCCTGGACCTACACTAGGAGGGGAACGGGATCACCCCTCCACTTT
TRBV5-1	TRBD1	TRBJ2-7	NA	CASSFQTGGYEQYF	TGCGCCAGCAGCTTCCAAACAGGGGGGTACGAGCAGTACTTC
TRBV5-1	NA	TRBJ1-2	NA	CASSLGGREGYTF	TGCGCCAGCAGCTTGGGGGGGCGCGAGGGCTACACCTTC
TRBV4-3	TRBD2	TRBJ2-6	NA	CASSQEPPGTSLSGANVLTF	TGCGCCAGCAGCCAAGAGCCTCCCGGGACTAGCCTCTCTGGGGCCAACGTCCTGACTTTC
TRBV5-6	NA	TRBJ2-7	NA	CASSLYQVGYEQYF	TGTGCCAGCAGCTTATACCAGGTGGGCTACGAGCAGTACTTC
TRBV7-6	NA	TRBJ2-5	NA	CASSSQETQYF	TGTGCCAGCAGCTCTCAAGAGACCCAGTACTTC
TRBV6-1	NA	TRBJ2-2	NA	CASTGVRTGELFF	TGTGCCAGCACAGGGGTGCGCACCGGGGAGCTGTTTTTT
TRBV28	NA	TRBJ2-7	NA	CASSLRLVYSYEQYF	TGTGCCAGCAGTTTGAGACTCGTCTACTCCTACGAGCAGTACTTC
TRBV9	NA	TRBJ1-3	NA	CASSLGGDYSGNTIYF	TGTGCCAGCAGCCTAGGAGGAGACTACTCTGGAAACACCATATATTTT